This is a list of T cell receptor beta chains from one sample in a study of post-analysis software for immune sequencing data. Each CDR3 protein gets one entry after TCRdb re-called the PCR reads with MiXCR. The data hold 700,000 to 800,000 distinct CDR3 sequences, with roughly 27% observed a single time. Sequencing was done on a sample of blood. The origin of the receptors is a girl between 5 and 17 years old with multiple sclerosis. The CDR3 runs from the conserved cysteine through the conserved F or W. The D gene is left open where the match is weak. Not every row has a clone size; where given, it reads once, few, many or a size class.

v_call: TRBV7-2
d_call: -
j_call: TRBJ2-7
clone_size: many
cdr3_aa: CASSLAVTYEQYF
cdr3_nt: TGTGCCAGCAGCTTAGCAGTTACCTACGAGCAGTACTTC

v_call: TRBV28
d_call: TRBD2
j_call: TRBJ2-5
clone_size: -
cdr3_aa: CASSSLAGAIETQYF
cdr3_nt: TGTGCCAGCAGTAGCCTAGCGGGGGCTATAGAGACCCAGTACTTC

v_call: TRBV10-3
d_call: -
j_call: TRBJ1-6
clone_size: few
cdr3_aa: CAISEQGGNSPLHF
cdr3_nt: TGTGCCATCAGTGAGCAGGGAGGAAATTCACCCCTCCACTTT

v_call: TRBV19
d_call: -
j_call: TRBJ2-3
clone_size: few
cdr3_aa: CASSQLQTDTQYF
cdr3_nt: TGTGCCAGTAGCCAGCTACAGACAGATACGCAGTATTTT

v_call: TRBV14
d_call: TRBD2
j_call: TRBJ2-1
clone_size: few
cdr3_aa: CASSIGLAAYNEQFF
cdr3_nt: TGTGCCAGCAGCATAGGTCTAGCGGCTTACAATGAGCAGTTCTTC

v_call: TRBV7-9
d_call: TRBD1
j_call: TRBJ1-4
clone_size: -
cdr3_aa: CASSLAQAGGGFVRGKLFF
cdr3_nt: TGTGCCAGCAGCTTAGCGCAGGCAGGGGGCGGATTCGTTCGTGGAAAACTGTTTTTT

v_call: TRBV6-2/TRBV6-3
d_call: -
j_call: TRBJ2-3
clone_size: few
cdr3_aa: CASSYSPTLRKTTDTQYF
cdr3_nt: TGTGCCAGCAGTTACTCCCCCACGTTGAGAAAAACCACAGATACGCAGTATTTT

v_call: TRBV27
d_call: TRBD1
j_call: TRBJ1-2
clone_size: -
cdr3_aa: CASSGTGGHIYGYTF
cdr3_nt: TGTGCCAGCAGTGGGACAGGGGGGCACATCTATGGCTACACCTTC

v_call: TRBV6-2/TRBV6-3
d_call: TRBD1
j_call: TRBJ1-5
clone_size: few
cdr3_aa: CASRDRGHQPQHF
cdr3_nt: TGTGCCAGCAGGGACAGGGGACATCAGCCCCAGCATTTT

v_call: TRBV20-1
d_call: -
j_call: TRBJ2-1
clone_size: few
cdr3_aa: CSARFGTFLSSYNEQFF
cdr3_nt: TGCAGTGCTAGATTCGGGACTTTTTTGAGCTCCTACAATGAGCAGTTCTTC

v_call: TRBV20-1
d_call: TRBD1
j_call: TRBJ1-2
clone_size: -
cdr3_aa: CSAEGTGGGYGHTF
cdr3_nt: TGCAGTGCCGAAGGGACAGGGGGAGGCTATGGCCACACCTTC

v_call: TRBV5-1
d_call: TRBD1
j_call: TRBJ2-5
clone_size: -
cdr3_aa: CASSPRTDRAQETQYF
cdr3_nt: TGCGCCAGCAGCCCCCGCACCGACAGGGCACAAGAGACCCAGTACTTC

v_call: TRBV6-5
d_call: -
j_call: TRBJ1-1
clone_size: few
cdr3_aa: CASRPIDLMNTEAFF
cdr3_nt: TGTGCCAGCAGACCCATCGACCTAATGAACACTGAAGCTTTCTTT

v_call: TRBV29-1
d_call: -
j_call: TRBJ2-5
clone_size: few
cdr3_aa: CSVAIGIGETQYF
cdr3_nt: TGCAGCGTTGCGATAGGGATCGGGGAGACCCAGTACTTC

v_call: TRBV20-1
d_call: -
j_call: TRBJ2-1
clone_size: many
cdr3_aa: CSARDWLHNEQFF
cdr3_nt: TGCAGTGCTAGAGATTGGCTTCACAATGAGCAGTTCTTC

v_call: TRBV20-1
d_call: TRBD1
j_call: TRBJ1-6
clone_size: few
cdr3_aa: CSAQIQDRGSSSPLHF
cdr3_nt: TGCAGTGCCCAGATCCAGGACAGGGGTTCAAGTTCACCCCTCCACTTT

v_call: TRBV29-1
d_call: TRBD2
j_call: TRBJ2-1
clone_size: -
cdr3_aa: CSALSPIGTSATTYNEQFF
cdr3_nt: TGCAGCGCCCTCTCACCCATTGGGACTAGCGCTACGACCTACAATGAGCAGTTCTTC

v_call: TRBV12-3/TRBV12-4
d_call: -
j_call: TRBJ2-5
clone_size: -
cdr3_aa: CASSFEGRRETQYF
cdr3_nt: TGTGCCAGCAGTTTTGAGGGGAGGCGGGAGACCCAGTACTTC

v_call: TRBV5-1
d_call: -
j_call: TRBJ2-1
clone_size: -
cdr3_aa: CASSLEPGAYNEQFF
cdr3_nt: TGCGCCAGCAGCTTGGAGCCCGGAGCGTACAATGAGCAGTTCTTC

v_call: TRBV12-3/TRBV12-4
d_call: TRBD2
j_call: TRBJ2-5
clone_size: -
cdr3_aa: CASSGPSGSGTQYF
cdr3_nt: TGTGCCAGCAGTGGGCCTAGCGGGAGTGGGACCCAGTACTTC

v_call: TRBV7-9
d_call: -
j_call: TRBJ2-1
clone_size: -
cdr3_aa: CASSLTVYNEQFF
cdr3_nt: TGTGCCAGCAGCTTAACGGTATACAATGAGCAGTTCTTC

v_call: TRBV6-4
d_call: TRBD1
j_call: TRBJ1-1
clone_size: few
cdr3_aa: CASSDLGTGRMNTEAFF
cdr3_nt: TGTGCCAGCAGTGACCTCGGGACAGGACGAATGAACACTGAAGCTTTCTTT

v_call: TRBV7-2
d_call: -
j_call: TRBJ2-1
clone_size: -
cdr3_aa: CASTQEGPDEQFF
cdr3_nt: TGTGCCAGCACCCAAGAGGGGCCTGATGAGCAGTTCTTC

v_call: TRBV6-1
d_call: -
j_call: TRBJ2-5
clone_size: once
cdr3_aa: CASTPRTQYF
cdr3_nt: TGTGCCAGCACCCCGAGGACCCAGTACTTC

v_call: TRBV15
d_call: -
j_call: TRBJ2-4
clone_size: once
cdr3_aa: CATSTLPTQGVRGAIQYF
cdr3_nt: TGTGCCACCAGCACCCTACCGACGCAGGGCGTTCGTGGAGCCATTCAGTACTTC

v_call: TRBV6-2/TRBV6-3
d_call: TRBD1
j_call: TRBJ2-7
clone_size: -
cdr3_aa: CASSDRTGPYEQYF
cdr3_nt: TGTGCCAGCAGTGATAGGACAGGACCCTACGAGCAGTACTTC

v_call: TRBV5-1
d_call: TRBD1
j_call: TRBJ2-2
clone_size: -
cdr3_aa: CASSHRGTGELFF
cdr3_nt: TGCGCCAGCAGCCACAGGGGCACCGGGGAGCTGTTTTTT

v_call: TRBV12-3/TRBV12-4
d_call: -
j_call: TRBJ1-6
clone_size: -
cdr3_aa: CASSPNEPSPLHF
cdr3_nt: TGTGCCAGCAGCCCGAACGAACCCTCACCCCTCCACTTT

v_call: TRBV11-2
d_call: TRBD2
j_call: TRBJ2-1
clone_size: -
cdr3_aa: CASSRTLAGSPFF
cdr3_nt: TGTGCCAGCAGCAGGACATTAGCGGGGAGTCCGTTCTTC

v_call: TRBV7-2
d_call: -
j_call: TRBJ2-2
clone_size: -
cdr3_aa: CASSPRGAWNTGELFF
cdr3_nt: TGTGCCAGCAGCCCACGGGGGGCCTGGAACACCGGGGAGCTGTTTTTT

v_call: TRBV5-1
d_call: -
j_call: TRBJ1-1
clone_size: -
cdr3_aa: CASSLYSGMNTEAFF
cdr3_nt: TGCGCCAGCAGCTTGTACTCAGGGATGAACACTGAAGCTTTCTTT

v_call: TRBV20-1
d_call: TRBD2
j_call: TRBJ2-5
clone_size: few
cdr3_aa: CSARPGTSGILTLRETQYF
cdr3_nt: TGCAGTGCTAGGCCCGGGACTAGCGGGATTCTCACTCTTCGGGAGACCCAGTACTTC

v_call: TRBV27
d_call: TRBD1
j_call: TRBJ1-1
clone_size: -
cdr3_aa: CAGSVPGQGEAFF
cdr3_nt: TGTGCCGGCAGCGTCCCGGGACAGGGTGAAGCTTTCTTT

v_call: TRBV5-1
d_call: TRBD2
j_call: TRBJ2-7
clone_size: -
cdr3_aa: CASSFAGGREQYF
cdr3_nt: TGCGCCAGCAGCTTCGCGGGGGGCCGCGAGCAGTACTTC

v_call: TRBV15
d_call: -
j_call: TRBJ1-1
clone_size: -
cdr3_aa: CATSADRNTEAFF
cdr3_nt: TGTGCCACCAGTGCGGACAGGAACACTGAAGCTTTCTTT

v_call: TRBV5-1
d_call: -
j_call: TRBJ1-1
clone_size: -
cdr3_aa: CASSLGSLGTEAFF
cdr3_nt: TGCGCCAGCAGCTTGGGGAGCCTGGGCACTGAAGCTTTCTTT

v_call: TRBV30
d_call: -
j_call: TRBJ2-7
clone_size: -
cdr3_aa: CAWSEDRTYEQYF
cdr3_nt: TGTGCCTGGAGTGAGGACAGAACCTACGAGCAGTACTTC

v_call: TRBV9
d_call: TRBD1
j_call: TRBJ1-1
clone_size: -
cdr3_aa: CASSPTPHRTGYSATEAFF
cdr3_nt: TGTGCCAGCAGTCCCACCCCACACCGGACAGGGTATTCTGCCACTGAAGCTTTCTTT

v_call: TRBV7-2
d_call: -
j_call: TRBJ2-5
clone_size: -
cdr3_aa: CASSAGVAGETQYF
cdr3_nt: TGTGCCAGCAGCGCAGGCGTTGCAGGAGAGACCCAGTACTTC

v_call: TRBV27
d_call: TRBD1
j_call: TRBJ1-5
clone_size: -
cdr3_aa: CASSLSMEGQYNQPQHF
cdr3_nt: TGTGCCAGCAGTTTATCGATGGAGGGACAGTACAATCAGCCCCAGCATTTT

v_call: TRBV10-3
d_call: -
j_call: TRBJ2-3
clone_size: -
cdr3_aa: CAISESMEGGTQYF
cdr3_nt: TGTGCCATCAGTGAGTCAATGGAGGGCGGTACGCAGTATTTT

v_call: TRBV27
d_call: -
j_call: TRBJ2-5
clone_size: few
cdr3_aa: CASSLGHPAGGTQYF
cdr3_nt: TGTGCCAGCAGTCTGGGACACCCGGCAGGTGGGACCCAGTACTTC

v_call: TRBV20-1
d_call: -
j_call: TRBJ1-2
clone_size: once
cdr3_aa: CSARDQVDYGYTF
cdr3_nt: TGCAGTGCTAGAGATCAAGTAGACTATGGCTACACCTTC

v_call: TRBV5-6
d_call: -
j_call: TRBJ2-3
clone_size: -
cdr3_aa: CASSLFLLSTDTQYF
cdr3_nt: TGTGCCAGCAGCTTGTTTCTCCTCAGCACAGATACGCAGTATTTT

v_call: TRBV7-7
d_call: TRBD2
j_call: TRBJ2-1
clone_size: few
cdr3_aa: CASSQGLGGDEQFF
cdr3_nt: TGTGCCAGCAGCCAGGGACTAGGCGGCGATGAGCAGTTCTTC

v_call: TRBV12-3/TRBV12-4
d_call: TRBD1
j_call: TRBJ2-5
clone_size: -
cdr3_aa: CASRNTGGETQYF
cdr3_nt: TGTGCCAGCAGGAACACAGGGGGGGAGACCCAGTACTTC

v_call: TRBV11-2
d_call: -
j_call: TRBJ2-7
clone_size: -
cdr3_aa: CASSLDAPVYEQYF
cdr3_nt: TGTGCCAGCAGCTTAGATGCACCGGTCTACGAGCAGTACTTC

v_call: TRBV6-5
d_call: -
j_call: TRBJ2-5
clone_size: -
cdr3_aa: CASSLMAGGAETQYF
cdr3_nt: TGTGCCAGCAGCCTGATGGCCGGGGGCGCAGAGACCCAGTACTTC

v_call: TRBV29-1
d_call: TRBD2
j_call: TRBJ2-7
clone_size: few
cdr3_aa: CSVGTSESYEQYF
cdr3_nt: TGCAGCGTTGGTACTAGCGAGTCCTACGAGCAGTACTTC

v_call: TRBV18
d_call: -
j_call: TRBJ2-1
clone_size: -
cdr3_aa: CASSPVGPFSEQFF
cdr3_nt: TGTGCCAGCTCACCAGTTGGACCGTTTTCGGAGCAGTTCTTC

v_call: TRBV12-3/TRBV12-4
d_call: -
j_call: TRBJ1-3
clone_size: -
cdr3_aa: CASSSTGVNTIYF
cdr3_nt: TGTGCCAGCAGTTCAACAGGTGTAAACACCATATATTTT

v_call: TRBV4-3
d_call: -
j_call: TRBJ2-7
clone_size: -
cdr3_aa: CASSSRFGDGGDGRYF
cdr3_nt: TGCGCCAGCTCCTCTAGATTTGGGGACGGAGGGGACGGGCGGTACTTC

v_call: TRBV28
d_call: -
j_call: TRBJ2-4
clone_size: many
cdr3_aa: CASSLFEPLYREAKNIQYF
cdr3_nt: TGTGCCAGCAGTTTATTTGAGCCCTTGTACAGGGAGGCCAAAAACATTCAGTACTTC